The 19 T cell receptor beta chains below were found in one sample sequenced in a study of T cell responses to AZD1222 COVID-19 vaccine. This table comes from immunoSEQ multiplex PCR, and its TCRdb copy is limited to in-frame clones, with some not included. The sample lists around 50,000 clones, about 81% occurring once. Source: peripheral blood, taken on day 0 of AZD1222 vaccination. These receptors were collected from an adult in good health.

This clone has more than one count but fewer than ten. The chain combines TRBV28 with TRBJ2-1, with 9 nucleotides matching TRBD2. The V segment lost 4 bases and the J segment 2 bases; nucleotides outside the gene matches: 6. The germline V gene has CDR1 MDHEN and CDR2 SYDVKM. This CDR3 region has 16 residues. Here the CDR3 reads CASSSGLAGTYNEQFF. In DNA, the CDR3 is TGTGCCAGCAGTTCGGGACTAGCAGGGACCTACAATGAGCAGTTCTTC. The full variable domain, its missing parts supplied by reference TRBV28 and TRBJ2-1, is DVKVTQSSRYLVKRTGEKVFLECVQDMDHENMFWYRQDPGLGLRLIYFSYDVKMKEKGDIPEGYSVSREKKERFSLILESASTNQTSMYLCASSSGLAGTYNEQFFGPGTRLTVL.

The genes are TRBV2 and TRBJ2-5; D not resolved. Germline V gene data show CDR1 as SNHLY and CDR2 as FYNNEI. The CDR3 length is 14 residues. V was cut by 1 base and J by 0 bases, with 6 bases left in between. This CDR3 reads CASSEDKYQETQYF. The CDR3 DNA reads as TGTGCCAGCAGTGAAGACAAGTACCAAGAGACCCAGTACTTC.

CDR3 residues: CASSLRSSGSKVNEQFF. CDR3 coding DNA: TGTGCCAGCAGTTTAAGGTCTAGCGGGAGTAAAGTTAATGAGCAGTTCTTC. The chain joins TRBV28 to TRBJ2-1, with TRBD2 identical over 10 bases. V dropped 2 bases and J dropped 7; count of bases not matched to a gene: 11. CDR1 MDHEN and CDR2 SYDVKM come from the germline V gene. This CDR3 region has 17 residues.

This clone was counted between two and nine times. The J gene is TRBJ1-2, the V gene TRBV5-6; the D gene is possibly TRBD1 (5 bases). This CDR3 has 14 residues. V was pared by 6 bases and J by 0 bases, with 12 bases between. Germline V gene data show CDR1 as SGHDT and CDR2 as YYEEEE. In DNA form, the CDR3 reads TGTGCCAGCACCCCAGGGAACTCTAACTATGGCTACACCTTC. Amino acid sequence: CASTPGNSNYGYTF.

Here the CDR3 reads CASSLKTARLGVPPQHF. The CDR3 DNA follows: TGTGCCAGCTCCCTCAAAACGGCTCGCTTGGGGGTCCCGCCCCAGCATTTT. V and J are TRBV18 and TRBJ1-5; tentatively, D is TRBD1 (5 bases). Deletions cut 6 bases from V and 9 bases from J, with 27 bases between. The CDR3 contains 17 residues. The germline V gene has CDR1 KGHSH and CDR2 LQKENI.

The rearrangement joins TRBV6-6 to TRBJ1-1; 11 bases align to TRBD1. Germline CDR1 reads MNHNY; CDR2 reads SVGAGI (reference sequence). This CDR3 is 15 amino acids long. Trimming at V came to 5 bases and at J to 4 bases, leaving 6 bases not matched to a gene. CDR3 protein: CASSRGTGGGTEAFF. The DNA of the CDR3 is TGTGCCAGCAGTAGGGGGACAGGGGGAGGCACTGAAGCTTTCTTT.

The chain has TRBV4-1 and TRBJ1-1; no reliable D call. V lost 4 bases and J lost 0, with 12 bases in between. The CDR3 runs to 15 residues. Germline CDR1 MGHRA, CDR2 YSYEKL. In DNA form, the CDR3 reads TGCGCCAGCAGCCCACGGTCCATCATGAACACTGAAGCTTTCTTT. Amino acid sequence: CASSPRSIMNTEAFF.

The V gene is TRBV27, the J gene TRBJ2-3; D uncertain. The CDR3 has 13 amino acids. The germline V gene has CDR1 MNHEY and CDR2 SMNVEV (reference sequence). Trimming cost V 6 bases and J 1 base, with 8 bases left between them. CDR3 loop: CASSELGTDTQYF. The CDR3 DNA follows: TGTGCCAGCAGCGAATTAGGCACAGATACGCAGTATTTT.

The chain is built from TRBV24-1 and TRBJ1-2; D might be TRBD1 (5 bases). The CDR3 is 15 residues long. V was trimmed by 3 bases and J by 3 bases, leaving 13 bases between them. Germline assignment: CDR1 KGHDR and CDR2 SFDVKD. CDR3 nucleotide sequence: TGTGCCACCAGTGATGGCGCAGGGTCCGACTATGGCTACACCTTC. Translation: CATSDGAGSDYGYTF.

The CDR3, as DNA: TGTGCCAGCAGCCCAATTTGGACAGGGGTTTTTAGCACCATATATTTT. It codes for CASSPIWTGVFSTIYF. This chain uses TRBV7-8 with TRBJ1-3, with 9 nucleotides matching TRBD1. From germline, CDR1 is SGHVS and CDR2 FQNEAQ. V was pared by 5 bases and J by 9 bases, with 14 bases of the junction left unmatched. The CDR3 length is 16 residues.

This clone was counted only a few times. This chain links TRBV5-1 with TRBJ1-1, with 7 bases aligning to TRBD1. The CDR3 runs 15 residues. The germline gives CDR1 SGHRS, CDR2 YFSETQ. The V gene end was trimmed by 4 bases and the J gene end by 0 bases; junction bases not matched to a gene: 6. CDR3 bases: TGCGCCAGCAGCGGAGGGGACAGTCTGAACACTGAAGCTTTCTTT. Translated: CASSGGDSLNTEAFF.

CDR3 DNA: TGTGCCAGCAGCAAATGGGCAGCCGGCTTT. It yields the protein CASSKWAAGF. The chain employs TRBV21-1 and TRBJ1-1; TRBD1, the table's D call, lacks a check against the DNA. TRBV21-1 is termed a pseudogene. The length of the CDR3 is 10 residues.

This sequence joins TRBV28 and TRBJ2-7, with a possible D match to TRBD1 (6 bases). Germline V gene sequence: CDR1 MDHEN, CDR2 SYDVKM. V lost 6 bases and J lost 4, with 10 bases in between. CDR3 size: 12 residues. The CDR3 region has the DNA TGTGCCAGCAGAATACAGGGATACGAGCAGTACTTC. Translated, it gives CASRIQGYEQYF. Combining the CDR3 with reference TRBV28 and TRBJ2-7 gives the whole variable domain DVKVTQSSRYLVKRTGEKVFLECVQDMDHENMFWYRQDPGLGLRLIYFSYDVKMKEKGDIPEGYSVSREKKERFSLILESASTNQTSMYLCASRIQGYEQYFGPGTRLTVT.

This clone was seen more than once but under ten times. This rearrangement joins TRBV6-5 to TRBJ1-5; D remains unclear. Germline V CDR1 and CDR2: MNHEY, SVGAGI. V shed 8 bases and J shed 7 bases, with 12 bases lying between them. CDR3 length: 12 residues. The CDR3 DNA is TGTGCCAGCGGCCCCATGGGGCAGCCCCAGCATTTT. Translation gives CASGPMGQPQHF.

In DNA, the CDR3 is TGCGCCAGCAGTGTCCAGAGCGGTGGGACTGAAGCTTTCTTT. Its protein product is CASSVQSGGTEAFF. The chain recombines TRBV10-2 with TRBJ1-1; D uncertain. V was pared by 4 bases and J by 5 bases, with 14 bases between. The CDR3 extends over 14 amino acids. Germline assignment: CDR1 WSHSY and CDR2 SAAADI.

This rearrangement joins TRBV2 to TRBJ2-2; 8 positions agree with TRBD1. The CDR3 loop spans 13 amino acids. V shed 10 bases and J 2 bases; nucleotides not matched to a gene: 3. Germline CDR1 SNHLY, CDR2 FYNNEI. CDR3 amino acids: CATGQGNTGELFF. The CDR3 nucleotides read TGTGCCACCGGACAGGGTAACACCGGGGAGCTGTTTTTT.

This CDR3 reads CASSATGETGYTF. CDR3 bases: TGTGCCAGCAGTGCAACAGGGGAGACGGGCTACACCTTC. The chain carries TRBV2 and TRBJ1-2; 7 bases align to TRBD1. The CDR3 length is 13 residues. V trimming: 4 bases; J trimming: 8 bases; junction bases outside the gene matches: 7. From germline, CDR1 is SNHLY and CDR2 FYNNEI.

The chain joins TRBV30 to TRBJ1-2, with D hard to call. This CDR3 contains 12 residues. Germline V gene data show CDR1 as GTSNPN and CDR2 as SVGIG (reference sequence). V was cut by 3 bases and J by 3 bases, with 8 bases left in between. CDR3 in amino acids: CAWRTVHYGYTF. CDR3 coding DNA: TGTGCCTGGAGAACGGTACACTATGGCTACACCTTC.

The chain uses TRBV25-1 and TRBJ2-5; 9 bases line up with TRBD2. Germline V lookup: CDR1 MGHDK, CDR2 SYGVNS. Trimming at V came to 0 bases and at J to 0 bases, leaving 2 bases not matched to a gene. The CDR3 covers 16 residues. CDR3 protein: CASSEYLAGNQETQYF. As DNA, the CDR3 is TGTGCCAGCAGTGAATACCTAGCGGGGAACCAAGAGACCCAGTACTTC. Full variable domain (missing parts from reference TRBV25-1 and TRBJ2-5): EADIYQTPRYLVIGTGKKITLECSQTMGHDKMYWYQQDPGMELHLIHYSYGVNSTEKGDLSSESTVSRIRTEHFPLTLESARPSHTSQYLCASSEYLAGNQETQYFGPGTRLLVL.